This T cell receptor (beta chain) is from a study of spatial heterogeneity in lung cancer. Whole-study results and caveats: In tumors, expanded intratumoral alpha and beta TCR counts tracked mutation counts.

Time point noted: sample taken at primary tumor resection. TCRdb re-derived calls from the 5' RACE reads in MiXCR, one entry per CDR3 protein. The table lists some 5,100 distinct CDR3 sequences, roughly an eighth of them singletons, with approximately 15% in the top ten. At least ten counts were recorded for this clonotype. What it binds is unknown. This CDR3 region has 14 residues. Germline loops: CDR1 SGHVS, CDR2 FNYEAQ. Trimming cost V 5 bases and J 6 bases; bases outside gene matches: 5. The sequenced sample was lung tumor tissue, obtained at surgery. The clonotype was recovered from a female donor with early-stage non-small cell lung cancer. The rearrangement links TRBV7-6 to TRBJ2-5; TRBD2 matches 11 bases. CDR3 sequence (DNA): TGTGCCAGCAGCCCGACTAGCGGGATCAAGACCCAGTACTTC. It specifies CASSPTSGIKTQYF.